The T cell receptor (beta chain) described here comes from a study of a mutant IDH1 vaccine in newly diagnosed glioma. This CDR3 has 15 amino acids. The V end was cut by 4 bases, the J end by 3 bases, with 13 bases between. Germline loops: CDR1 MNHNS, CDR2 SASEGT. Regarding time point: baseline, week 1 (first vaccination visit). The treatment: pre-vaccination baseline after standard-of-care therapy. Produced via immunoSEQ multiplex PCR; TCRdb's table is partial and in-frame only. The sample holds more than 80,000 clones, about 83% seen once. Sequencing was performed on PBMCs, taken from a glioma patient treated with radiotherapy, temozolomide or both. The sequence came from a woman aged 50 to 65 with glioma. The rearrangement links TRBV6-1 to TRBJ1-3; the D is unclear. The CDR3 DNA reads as TGTGCCAGCAGTGCAGTGGAGGACTTTGGAAACACCATATATTTT. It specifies CASSAVEDFGNTIYF.